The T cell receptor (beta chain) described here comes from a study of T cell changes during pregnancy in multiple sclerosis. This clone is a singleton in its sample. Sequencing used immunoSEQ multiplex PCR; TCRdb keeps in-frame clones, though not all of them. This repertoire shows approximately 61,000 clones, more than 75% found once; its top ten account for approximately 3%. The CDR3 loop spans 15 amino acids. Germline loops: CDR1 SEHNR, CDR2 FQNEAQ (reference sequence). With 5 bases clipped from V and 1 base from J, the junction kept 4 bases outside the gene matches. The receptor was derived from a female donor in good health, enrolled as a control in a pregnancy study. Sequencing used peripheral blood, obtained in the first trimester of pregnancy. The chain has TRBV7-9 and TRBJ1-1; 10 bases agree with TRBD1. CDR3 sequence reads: CASSPGQGTNTEAFF. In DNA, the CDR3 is TGTGCCAGCAGCCCGGGACAGGGGACGAACACTGAAGCTTTCTTT.